Presented here are 3 T cell receptor beta chains from one specimen sequenced in a study of shared clonotypes between healthy human individuals. Here immunoSEQ multiplex PCR was the method, and the copy in TCRdb shows in-frame clones only, minus some. The table has about 1 million clones, approximately 70% seen once; the top ten hold nearly 1.5%. The sample comprised memory CD4+ T cells sorted from blood. The subset: CD45RA-negative fraction. The receptors were sampled from a man aged 18 to 30 in good health.

V usage is TRBV5-5 and J usage is TRBJ2-3; D remains unclear. Germline V gene sequence: CDR1 SGHKS, CDR2 YYEKEE (reference sequence). The CDR3 has 13 amino acids. V dropped 4 bases and J dropped 4 bases, with 10 bases sitting between them. Here the CDR3 reads CASSNFAADTQYF. In DNA form, the CDR3 reads TGTGCCAGCAGCAACTTTGCGGCAGATACGCAGTATTTT.

The gene calls are TRBV18 and TRBJ2-7, with a possible D match to TRBD1 (5 bases). V was cut by 5 bases and J by 3 bases, with 17 bases left in between. This CDR3 spans 15 amino acids. In germline, CDR1 is KGHSH, CDR2 LQKENI. The CDR3 spells CASSSTQGRIYEQYF. CDR3 sequence (DNA): TGTGCCAGCTCATCTACCCAGGGTCGGATCTACGAGCAGTACTTC.

This chain joins TRBV7-2 and TRBJ1-1; TRBD1 might be the D (5 bases). Germline lookup yields CDR1 SGHTA and CDR2 FQGNSA. V lost 0 bases and J lost 0, with 11 bases in between. The CDR3 contains 16 residues. This CDR3 reads CASSLAGALVNTEAFF. CDR3 coding DNA: TGTGCCAGCAGCTTAGCAGGGGCACTGGTGAACACTGAAGCTTTCTTT.